The 8 T cell receptor beta chains below come from one sample, sequenced in a study of blood T cell repertoires in COVID-19. Assay: immunoSEQ multiplex PCR; the TCRdb copy retains only in-frame clones and omits some. The sample lists more than 100,000 clones, less than 85% occurring once. Specimen: peripheral blood. These receptors were collected from a woman of 80 years or more with acute or convalescent COVID-19.

The gene calls are TRBV7-9 and TRBJ1-1; D possibly corresponds to TRBD1 (6 bases). The CDR3 runs to 16 residues. Germline CDR1 is SEHNR and CDR2 is FQNEAQ (reference sequence). V lost 7 bases and J lost 5, with 23 bases in between. The CDR3 here is CASTPGQTGWGTEAFF. For the CDR3, the DNA is TGTGCCAGCACCCCCGGGCAAACAGGGTGGGGGACTGAAGCTTTCTTT.

This clone was recorded only once. The chain employs TRBV9 and TRBJ2-1; D possibly corresponds to TRBD2 (7 bases). V lost 0 bases and J 6 bases, leaving 13 bases between the germline ends. The CDR3 is 15 amino acids. Germline loops: CDR1 SGDLS, CDR2 YYNGEE. The CDR3 sequence is CASSVAGGQSNEQFF. In nucleotides, the CDR3 is TGTGCCAGCAGCGTAGCGGGGGGACAAAGCAATGAGCAGTTCTTC.

The V gene is TRBV12-5, the J gene TRBJ1-4; D remains unclear. V was shortened by 7 bases and J by 6 bases, with 12 bases between the two germline ends. This CDR3 is built from 13 residues. Germline assignment: CDR1 LGHNT and CDR2 FRNRAP. This CDR3 reads CASAEGGDEKLFF. The CDR3, as DNA: TGTGCTAGTGCCGAGGGAGGAGATGAAAAACTGTTTTTT. Full variable domain (missing parts from reference TRBV12-5 and TRBJ1-4): DARVTQTPRHKVTEMGQEVTMRCQPILGHNTVFWYRQTMMQGLELLAYFRNRAPLDDSGMPKDRFSAEMPDATLATLKIQPSEPRDSAVYFCASAEGGDEKLFFGSGTQLSVL.

This clone was observed at least ten times. This chain connects TRBV5-4 to TRBJ1-3; D remains ambiguous. CDR3 length: 14 residues. V shed 0 bases and J shed 11 bases, with 15 bases lying between them. In germline, CDR1 is SGHNT, CDR2 YYREEE (reference sequence). This CDR3 is CASSLEAAPSAIYF. The CDR3 DNA follows: TGTGCCAGCAGCTTGGAGGCGGCACCATCAGCCATATATTTT.

The rearrangement uses TRBV9 and TRBJ1-2; tentative D call: TRBD1 (6 bases). The CDR3 runs 15 residues. V lost 3 bases and J lost 5, with 17 bases in between. Per the germline V gene, CDR1 is SGDLS and CDR2 is YYNGEE. The DNA of the CDR3 is TGTGCCAGCAGCGCGGCAAGAGGGGGACGGTATGGCTACACCTTC. Translated, it gives CASSAARGGRYGYTF. Combining the CDR3 with reference TRBV9 and TRBJ1-2 gives the whole variable domain DSGVTQTPKHLITATGQRVTLRCSPRSGDLSVYWYQQSLDQGLQFLIQYYNGEERAKGNILERFSAQQFPDLHSELNLSSLELGDSALYFCASSAARGGRYGYTFGSGTRLTVV.

The chain is built from TRBV7-9 and TRBJ2-7; TRBD2 matches 13 bases. Per germline, CDR1 SEHNR and CDR2 FQNEAQ (reference sequence). The J segment lost 6 bases and the V segment lost 5 bases, leaving 7 bases of the junction unmatched. The CDR3 contains 15 residues. CDR3 loop: CASSAPTSGRAEQYF. The DNA of the CDR3 is TGTGCCAGCAGCGCACCTACTAGCGGGAGGGCCGAGCAGTACTTC.

The rearrangement links TRBV12-3 or TRBV12-4 to TRBJ2-5, with 8 bases lining up with TRBD1. J lost 6 bases, V lost 6 bases, and 6 bases had no gene match. This CDR3 spans 13 amino acids. The chain's CDR3 is CASRQGQGQTQYF. In DNA form, the CDR3 reads TGTGCCAGCAGACAAGGACAGGGCCAGACCCAGTACTTC.

This clone was detected only a few times. V gene TRBV4-3 combines with J gene TRBJ1-2; a possible D gene is TRBD1 (5 bases). Germline lookup yields CDR1 LGHNA and CDR2 YSLEER. Trimming pared 0 bases from V and 5 bases from J, leaving 7 bases between. The CDR3 sequence is 13 residues long. For the CDR3, the DNA is TGCGCCAGCAGCCAAGACAGGGTGTATGGCTACACCTTC. Protein: CASSQDRVYGYTF.